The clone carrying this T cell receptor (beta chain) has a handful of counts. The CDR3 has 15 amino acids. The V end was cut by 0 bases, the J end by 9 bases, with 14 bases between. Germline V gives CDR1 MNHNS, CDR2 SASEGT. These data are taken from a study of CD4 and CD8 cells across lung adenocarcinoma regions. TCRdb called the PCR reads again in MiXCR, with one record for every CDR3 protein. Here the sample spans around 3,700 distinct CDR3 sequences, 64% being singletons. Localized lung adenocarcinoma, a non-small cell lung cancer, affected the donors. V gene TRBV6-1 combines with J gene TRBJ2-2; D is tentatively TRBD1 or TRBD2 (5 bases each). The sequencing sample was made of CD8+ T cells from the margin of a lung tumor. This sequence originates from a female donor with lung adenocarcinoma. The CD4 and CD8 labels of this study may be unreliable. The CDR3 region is CASSEAYQGVRELFF. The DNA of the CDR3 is TGTGCCAGCAGTGAAGCGTATCAGGGAGTCCGGGAGCTGTTTTTT.